A single sample is the source of the 19 T cell receptor beta chains below, sequenced in a study of T cells expressing NK-cell markers. TCRdb reprocessed the 5' RACE reads, with one entry per CDR3 protein and no DNA. This repertoire includes 400,000 or so distinct CDR3 sequences. Sample: blood T cells: a sorted CD56 or NKG2C T cell subset, CD4+ or CD8+ T cells, or bulk PBMC T cells (not recorded which). The receptors were sampled from a woman aged 50 to 60 in good health.

The V call is TRBV5-1, the J call TRBJ2-1; the TCRdb D gene call, TRBD1, has no DNA to confirm it. Germline V gives CDR1 SGHRS, CDR2 YFSETQ. The CDR3 loop spans 14 amino acids. The CDR3 here is CASSSQGLYNEQFF.

This rearrangement joins TRBV5-1 to TRBJ2-5; the D call from TCRdb, TRBD2, cannot be confirmed without DNA. The germline gives CDR1 SGHRS, CDR2 YFSETQ. The CDR3 is 17 amino acids. CDR3 sequence: CASSFGLAGGPGETQYF.

The chain uses TRBV20-1 and TRBJ2-7; TCRdb proposes TRBD2, but this gene call is untestable without DNA. Looked up from germline, CDR1 is DFQATT and CDR2 is SNEGSKA (reference sequence). The CDR3 totals 14 residues. CDR3 region: CSAAGTSGNYEQYF.

The V and J genes are TRBV12-3 or TRBV12-4 and TRBJ1-2; as DNA is missing, the TRBD1 call by TCRdb cannot be tested. CDR3 length equals 17 residues. This CDR3 is CASSPTGPGAANYGYTF.

The chain combines TRBV3-1 with TRBJ2-3; TCRdb reports TRBD1, a call that lacks DNA to check it against. This CDR3 has 15 amino acids. Germline V gene lookup returns CDR1 LGHDT and CDR2 YNNKEL (reference sequence). This CDR3 reads CASSQRGEWTDTQYF.

This sequence joins TRBV9 and TRBJ2-3; TCRdb's D gene call, TRBD2, goes unchecked for lack of DNA. Per germline, CDR1 SGDLS and CDR2 YYNGEE. The length of the CDR3 is 17 residues. CDR3 sequence reads: CASSPGLAGGYTDTQYF.

The chain joins TRBV10-3 to TRBJ2-5; there is no DNA to check the TCRdb D call of TRBD1. The CDR3 has 13 residues. CDR1 is ENHRY and CDR2 is SYGVKD in the germline V gene. This chain's CDR3 is CAIRDRDQETQYF.

The rearrangement joins TRBV4-2 to TRBJ2-1; TCRdb's D gene call, TRBD2, goes unchecked for lack of DNA. The CDR3 is made up of 16 amino acids. CDR1 is LGHNA, CDR2 YNFKEQ, per germline. CDR3 loop: CASSPEAGIAWGEQFF.

The chain is built from TRBV5-5 and TRBJ2-2; TCRdb outputs TRBD1, but without DNA this stays unchecked. The CDR3 loop spans 17 amino acids. CDR1 is SGHKS, CDR2 YYEKEE, per germline (reference sequence). CDR3 loop: CASSLAGKGVRTGELFF. Full variable domain (outside the CDR3, taken from reference TRBV5-5 and TRBJ2-2): DAGVTQSPTHLIKTRGQQVTLRCSPISGHKSVSWYQQVLGQGPQFIFQYYEKEERGRGNFPDRFSARQFPNYSSELNVNALLLGDSALYLCASSLAGKGVRTGELFFGEGSRLTVL.

The chain links TRBV2 to TRBJ2-5; TCRdb proposes TRBD2, but this gene call is untestable without DNA. Germline assignment: CDR1 SNHLY and CDR2 FYNNEI. This CDR3 spans 13 amino acids. CDR3 loop: CATPGLAGETQYF.

This rearrangement joins TRBV24-1 to TRBJ2-5; TCRdb calls TRBD1, which cannot be checked without DNA. The germline V gene has CDR1 KGHDR and CDR2 SFDVKD. The CDR3 loop spans 14 amino acids. This chain's CDR3 is CATSDQGGAETQYF.

The J gene is TRBJ1-6, the V gene TRBV27. CDR3 length: 18 residues. Germline assignment: CDR1 MNHEY and CDR2 SMNVEV (reference sequence). The CDR3 reads CASSPQTASRSYNSPLHF.

The chain links TRBV12-3 or TRBV12-4 to TRBJ2-3. The CDR3 is made up of 16 amino acids. This CDR3 is CASSLGPAWGTDTQYF.

The chain uses TRBV4-1 and TRBJ2-5; with no DNA, the TCRdb D assignment of TRBD2 cannot be verified. Per germline, CDR1 MGHRA and CDR2 YSYEKL. The CDR3 is made up of 17 amino acids. The CDR3 reads CASSQLAGGADPETQYF.

This chain uses TRBV5-1 with TRBJ2-7; no DNA is available, so the TRBD1 call from TCRdb remains unchecked. The CDR3 is 13 amino acids. The germline V gene encodes CDR1 SGHRS and CDR2 YFSETQ. CDR3: CASSQPGQGILYF.

The CDR3 here is CASSEDGSNYGYTF. The V call is TRBV2, the J call TRBJ1-2. Germline V CDR1 and CDR2: SNHLY, FYNNEI. The length of the CDR3 is 14 residues. The whole variable domain, remainder taken from reference TRBV2 and TRBJ1-2, is EPEVTQTPSHQVTQMGQEVILRCVPISNHLYFYWYRQILGQKVEFLVSFYNNEISEKSEIFDDQFSVERPDGSNFTLKIRSTKLEDSAMYFCASSEDGSNYGYTFGSGTRLTVV.

The chain employs TRBV5-1 and TRBJ2-1; TCRdb's assignment of TRBD1 cannot be checked, as there is no DNA. From germline, CDR1 is SGHRS and CDR2 YFSETQ. The CDR3 covers 16 residues. CDR3 sequence: CASSLRGARTYNEQFF.

The chain has TRBV6-1 and TRBJ1-2. Germline V gives CDR1 MNHNS, CDR2 SASEGT. The CDR3 sequence is 15 residues long. CDR3 loop: CASSERSKGLVGYTF.

This sequence joins TRBV7-2 and TRBJ2-3; TCRdb selects TRBD1, and the lack of DNA leaves this call unchecked. The V gene's germline CDR1 is SGHTA and CDR2 FQGNSA. The CDR3 is made up of 16 amino acids. The CDR3 is CASSLVGQGLTDTQYF.